This T cell receptor (beta chain) was obtained from a study of blood T cell repertoires in COVID-19. Study summary: Samples of COVID-19 (acute and convalescent) were obtained from the United States, Italy and Spain. The analysed material was cDNA or gDNA that came from T cells, B-cell-depleted T cells, or PBMCs.

Libraries were prepared by immunoSEQ multiplex PCR; TCRdb keeps only in-frame clonotypes and omits some of them. This table holds roughly 250,000 clones, over 65% found once. V was trimmed by 2 bases and J by 0 bases, leaving 7 bases between them. This CDR3 contains 14 residues. Germline V gene sequence: CDR1 SGHTA, CDR2 FQGNSA. This clonotype was sampled from a woman older than 75 with acute or convalescent COVID-19. The sequenced sample was peripheral blood. This chain uses TRBV7-2 with TRBJ2-5, with a possible D match to TRBD1 (5 bases). This CDR3 reads CASSLFRDQETQYF. The CDR3, as DNA: TGTGCCAGCAGCTTATTCAGGGACCAAGAGACCCAGTACTTC.